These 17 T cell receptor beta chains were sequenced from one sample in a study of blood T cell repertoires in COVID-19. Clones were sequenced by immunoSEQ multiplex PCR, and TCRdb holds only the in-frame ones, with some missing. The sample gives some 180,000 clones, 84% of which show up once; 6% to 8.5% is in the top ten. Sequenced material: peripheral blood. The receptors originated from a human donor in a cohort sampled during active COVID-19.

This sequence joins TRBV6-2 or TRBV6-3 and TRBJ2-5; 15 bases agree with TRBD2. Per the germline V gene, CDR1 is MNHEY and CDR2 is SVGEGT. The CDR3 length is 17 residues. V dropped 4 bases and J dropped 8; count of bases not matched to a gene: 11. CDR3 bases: TGTGCCAGCAGTTCCCTCCAAAGGACTAGCGGGGGGGACACCCAGTACTTC. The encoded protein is CASSSLQRTSGGDTQYF.

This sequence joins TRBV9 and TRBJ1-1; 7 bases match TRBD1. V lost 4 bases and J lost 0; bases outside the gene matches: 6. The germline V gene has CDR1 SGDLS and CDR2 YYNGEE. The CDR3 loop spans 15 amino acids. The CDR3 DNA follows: TGTGCCAGCAGCCCCCGGGGACAGCTGAACACTGAAGCTTTCTTT. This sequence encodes CASSPRGQLNTEAFF.

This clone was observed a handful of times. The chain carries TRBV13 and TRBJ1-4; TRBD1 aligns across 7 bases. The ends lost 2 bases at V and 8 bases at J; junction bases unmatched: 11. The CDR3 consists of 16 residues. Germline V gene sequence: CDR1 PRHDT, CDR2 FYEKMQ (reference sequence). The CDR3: CASSLSGTVSGEKLFF. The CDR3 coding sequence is TGTGCCAGCAGCTTATCTGGGACAGTTTCCGGGGAAAAACTGTTTTTT.

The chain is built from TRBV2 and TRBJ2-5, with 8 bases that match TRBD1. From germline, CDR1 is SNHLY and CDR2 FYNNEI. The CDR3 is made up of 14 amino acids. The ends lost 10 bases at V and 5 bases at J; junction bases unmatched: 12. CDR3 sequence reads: CATGLQGARETQYF. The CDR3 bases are TGTGCCACCGGGCTGCAGGGGGCGCGGGAGACCCAGTACTTC.

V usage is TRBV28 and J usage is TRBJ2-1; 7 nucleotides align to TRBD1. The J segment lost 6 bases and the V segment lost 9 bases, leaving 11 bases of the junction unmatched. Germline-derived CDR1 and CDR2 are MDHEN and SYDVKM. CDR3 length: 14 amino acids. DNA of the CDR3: TGTGCCAGTTTCCAGGGGCAGGGGGTCAATGAGCAGTTCTTC. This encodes CASFQGQGVNEQFF.

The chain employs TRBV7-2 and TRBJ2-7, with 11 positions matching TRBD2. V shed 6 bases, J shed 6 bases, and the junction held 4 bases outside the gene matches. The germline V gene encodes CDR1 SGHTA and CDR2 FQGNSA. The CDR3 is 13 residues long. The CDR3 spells CASRTGLAGEQYF. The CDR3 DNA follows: TGTGCCAGCAGAACTGGACTAGCGGGCGAGCAGTACTTC.

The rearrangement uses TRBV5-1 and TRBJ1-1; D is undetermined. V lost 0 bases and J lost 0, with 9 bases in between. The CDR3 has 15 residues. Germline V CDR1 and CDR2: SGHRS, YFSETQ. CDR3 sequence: CASSLARGMNTEAFF. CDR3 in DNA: TGCGCCAGCAGCTTGGCCAGAGGGATGAACACTGAAGCTTTCTTT.

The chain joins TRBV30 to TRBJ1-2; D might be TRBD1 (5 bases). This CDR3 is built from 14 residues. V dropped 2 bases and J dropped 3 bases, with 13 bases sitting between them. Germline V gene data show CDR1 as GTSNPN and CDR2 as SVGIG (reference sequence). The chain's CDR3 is CAWSLGGGDYGYTF. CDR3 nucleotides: TGTGCCTGGAGTTTGGGGGGAGGGGACTATGGCTACACCTTC.

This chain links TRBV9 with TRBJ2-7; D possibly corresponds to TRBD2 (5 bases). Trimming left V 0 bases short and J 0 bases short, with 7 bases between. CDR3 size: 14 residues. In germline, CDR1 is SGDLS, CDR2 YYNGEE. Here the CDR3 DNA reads TGTGCCAGCAGCGTAGCTAGCAGCTCCTACGAGCAGTACTTC. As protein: CASSVASSSYEQYF.

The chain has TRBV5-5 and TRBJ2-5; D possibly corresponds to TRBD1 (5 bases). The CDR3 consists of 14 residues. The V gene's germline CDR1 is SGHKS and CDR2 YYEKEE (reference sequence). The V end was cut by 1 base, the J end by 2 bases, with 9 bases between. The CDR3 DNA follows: TGTGCCAGCAGCTTGCCACAGGCTCAAGAGACCCAGTACTTC. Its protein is CASSLPQAQETQYF.

The CDR3 DNA reads TGTGCCAGCAGTTGGGACTCCTCCTACGAGCAGTACTTC. Encoded protein: CASSWDSSYEQYF. The rearrangement joins TRBV6-2 or TRBV6-3 to TRBJ2-7; possibly TRBD2 for D (6 bases). Germline-derived CDR1 and CDR2 are MNHEY and SVGEGT. Trimming stripped 4 bases from V and 0 bases from J, with 7 bases between. The CDR3 loop spans 13 amino acids.

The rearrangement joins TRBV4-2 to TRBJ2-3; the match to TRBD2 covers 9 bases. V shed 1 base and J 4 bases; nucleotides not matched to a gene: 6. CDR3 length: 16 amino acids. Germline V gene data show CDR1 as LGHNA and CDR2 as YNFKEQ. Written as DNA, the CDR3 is TGTGCCAGCAGCCAAGTGCTTAGCGGGGGTTCAGATACGCAGTATTTT. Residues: CASSQVLSGGSDTQYF.

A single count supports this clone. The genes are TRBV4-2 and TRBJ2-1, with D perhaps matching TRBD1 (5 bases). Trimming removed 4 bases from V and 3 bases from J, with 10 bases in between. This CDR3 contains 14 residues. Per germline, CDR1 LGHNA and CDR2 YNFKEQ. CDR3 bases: TGTGCCAGCAGCCCCACCGACAGCTACAATGAGCAGTTCTTC. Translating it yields CASSPTDSYNEQFF.

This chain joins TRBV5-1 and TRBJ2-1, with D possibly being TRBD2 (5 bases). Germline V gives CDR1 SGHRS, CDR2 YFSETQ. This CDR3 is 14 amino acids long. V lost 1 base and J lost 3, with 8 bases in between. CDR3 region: CASSLTDYYNEQFF. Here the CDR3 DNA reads TGCGCCAGCAGCTTGACAGACTACTACAATGAGCAGTTCTTC.

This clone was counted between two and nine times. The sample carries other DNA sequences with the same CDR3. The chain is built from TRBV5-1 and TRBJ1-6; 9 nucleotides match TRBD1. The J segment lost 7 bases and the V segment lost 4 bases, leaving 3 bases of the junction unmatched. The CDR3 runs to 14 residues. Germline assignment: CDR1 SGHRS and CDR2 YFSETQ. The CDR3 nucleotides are TGCGCCAGCAGCCTGGGACAGGGCAATTCACCCCTCCACTTT. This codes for CASSLGQGNSPLHF.

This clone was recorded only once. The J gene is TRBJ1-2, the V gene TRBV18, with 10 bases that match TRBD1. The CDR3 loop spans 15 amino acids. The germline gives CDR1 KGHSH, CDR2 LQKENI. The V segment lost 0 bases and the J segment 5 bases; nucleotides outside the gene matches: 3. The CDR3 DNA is TGTGCCAGCTCACCACCGGGACAGGGGAGGTATGGCTACACCTTC. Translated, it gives CASSPPGQGRYGYTF.

CDR3 bases: TGTGCCAGCAGCCCCTGGGACAGGGGACAGCAGCCCCAGCATTTT. Its translation is CASSPWDRGQQPQHF. V and J are TRBV5-6 and TRBJ1-5; 10 bases are a match to TRBD1. J gave up 7 bases and V 4 bases, and 8 bases lay outside the gene matches. In germline, CDR1 is SGHDT, CDR2 YYEEEE. This CDR3 is 15 amino acids long.